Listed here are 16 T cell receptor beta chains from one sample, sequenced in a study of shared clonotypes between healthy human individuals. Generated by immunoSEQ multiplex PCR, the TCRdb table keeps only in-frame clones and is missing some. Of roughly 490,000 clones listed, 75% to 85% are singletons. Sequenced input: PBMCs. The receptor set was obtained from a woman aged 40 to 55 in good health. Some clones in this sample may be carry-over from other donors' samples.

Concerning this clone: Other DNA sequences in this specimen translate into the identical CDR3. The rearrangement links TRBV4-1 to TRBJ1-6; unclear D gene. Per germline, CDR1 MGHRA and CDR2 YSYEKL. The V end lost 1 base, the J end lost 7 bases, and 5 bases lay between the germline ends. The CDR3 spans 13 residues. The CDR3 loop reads CASSQVGNSPLHF. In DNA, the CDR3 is TGCGCCAGCAGCCAAGTGGGCAATTCACCCCTCCACTTT.

The CDR3 DNA follows: TGTGCCAGCAGCAAACTGGGGGGAAGCTATGGCTACACCTTC. Translation gives CASSKLGGSYGYTF. The V and J genes are TRBV21-1 and TRBJ1-2. TRBV21-1 is reported as a pseudogene. This CDR3 is built from 14 residues.

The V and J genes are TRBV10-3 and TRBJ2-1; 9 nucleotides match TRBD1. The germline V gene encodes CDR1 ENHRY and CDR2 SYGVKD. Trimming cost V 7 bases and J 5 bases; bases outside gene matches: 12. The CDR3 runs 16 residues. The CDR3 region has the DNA TGTGCCATCAAGACTTATGGACAGGGGATCGACAATGAGCAGTTCTTC. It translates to CAIKTYGQGIDNEQFF.

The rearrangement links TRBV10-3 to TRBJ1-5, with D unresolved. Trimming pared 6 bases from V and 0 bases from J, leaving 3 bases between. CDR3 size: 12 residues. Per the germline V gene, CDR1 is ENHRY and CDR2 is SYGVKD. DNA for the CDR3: TGTGCCATCAGCCCTAGCAATCAGCCCCAGCATTTT. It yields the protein CAISPSNQPQHF.

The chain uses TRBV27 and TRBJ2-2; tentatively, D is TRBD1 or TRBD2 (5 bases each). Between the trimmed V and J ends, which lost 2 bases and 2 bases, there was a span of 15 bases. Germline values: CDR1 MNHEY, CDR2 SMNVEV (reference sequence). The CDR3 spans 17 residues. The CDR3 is CASSLEGWRTNTGELFF. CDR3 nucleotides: TGTGCCAGCAGTTTAGAGGGTTGGCGGACAAACACCGGGGAGCTGTTTTTT.

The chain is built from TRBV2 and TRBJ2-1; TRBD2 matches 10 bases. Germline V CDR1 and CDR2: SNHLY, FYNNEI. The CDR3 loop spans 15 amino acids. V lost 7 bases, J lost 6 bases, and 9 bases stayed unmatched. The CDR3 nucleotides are TGTGCCAGCAATGGGAGGGCTAGCGGGAGCAATGAGCAGTTCTTC. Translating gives CASNGRASGSNEQFF.

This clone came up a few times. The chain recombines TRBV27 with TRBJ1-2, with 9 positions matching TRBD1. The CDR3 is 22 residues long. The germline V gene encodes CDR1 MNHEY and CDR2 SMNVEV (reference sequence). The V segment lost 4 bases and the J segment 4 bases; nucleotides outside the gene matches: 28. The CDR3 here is CASSSATGGFSRTGRPPYGYTF. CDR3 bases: TGTGCCAGCAGTTCCGCGACAGGGGGGTTTAGTCGTACAGGTCGGCCGCCCTATGGCTACACCTTC.

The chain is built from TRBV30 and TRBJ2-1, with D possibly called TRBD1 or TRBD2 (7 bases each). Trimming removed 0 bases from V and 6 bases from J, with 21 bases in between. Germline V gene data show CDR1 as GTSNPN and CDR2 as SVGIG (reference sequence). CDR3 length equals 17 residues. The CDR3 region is CAWSVRGLEAGSNEQFF. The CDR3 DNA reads TGTGCCTGGAGTGTAAGGGGGCTGGAAGCGGGGTCCAATGAGCAGTTCTTC.

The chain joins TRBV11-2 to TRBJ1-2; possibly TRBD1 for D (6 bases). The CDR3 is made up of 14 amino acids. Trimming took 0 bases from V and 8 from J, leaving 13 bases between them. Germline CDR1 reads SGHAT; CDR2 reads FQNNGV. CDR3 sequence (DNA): TGTGCCAGCAGCTTAGAAACAGGGAGGAGAGGCTACACCTTC. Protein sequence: CASSLETGRRGYTF.

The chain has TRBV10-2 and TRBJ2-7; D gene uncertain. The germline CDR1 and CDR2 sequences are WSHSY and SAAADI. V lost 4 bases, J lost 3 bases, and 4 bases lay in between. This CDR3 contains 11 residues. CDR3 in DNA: TGCGCCAGCAGTGGGGACTACGAGCAGTACTTC. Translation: CASSGDYEQYF.

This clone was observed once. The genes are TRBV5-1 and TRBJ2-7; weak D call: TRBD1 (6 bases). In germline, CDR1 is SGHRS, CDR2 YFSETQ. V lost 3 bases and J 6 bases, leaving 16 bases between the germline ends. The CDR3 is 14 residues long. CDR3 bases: TGCGCCAGCAGCTGGGACAAGGGGCTCACCGAGCAGTACTTC. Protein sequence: CASSWDKGLTEQYF.

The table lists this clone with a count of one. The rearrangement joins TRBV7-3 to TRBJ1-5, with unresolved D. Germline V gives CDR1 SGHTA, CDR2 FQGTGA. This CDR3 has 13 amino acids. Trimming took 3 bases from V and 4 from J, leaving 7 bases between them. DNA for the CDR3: TGTGCCAGCAGCTTTGTGTTGAATCAGCCCCAGCATTTT. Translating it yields CASSFVLNQPQHF.

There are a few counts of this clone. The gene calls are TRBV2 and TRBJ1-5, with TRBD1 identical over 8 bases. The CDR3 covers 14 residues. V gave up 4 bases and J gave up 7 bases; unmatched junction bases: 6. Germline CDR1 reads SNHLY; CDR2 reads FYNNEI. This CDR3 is CASSAQTGVQPQHF. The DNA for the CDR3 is TGTGCCAGCAGTGCCCAGACAGGGGTCCAGCCCCAGCATTTT.

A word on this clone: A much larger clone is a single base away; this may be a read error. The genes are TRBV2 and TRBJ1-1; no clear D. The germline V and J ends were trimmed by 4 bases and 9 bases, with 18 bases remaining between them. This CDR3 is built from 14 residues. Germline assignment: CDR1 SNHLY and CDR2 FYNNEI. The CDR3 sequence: CASSVGWGGSKAFF. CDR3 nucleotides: TGTGCCAGCAGTGTTGGTTGGGGAGGAAGTAAAGCTTTCTTT.

The CDR3 is CASSDKGSPSEQYF. CDR3 DNA sequence: TGTGCCAGCAGTGACAAGGGGTCCCCCTCCGAGCAGTACTTC. The gene calls are TRBV6-4 and TRBJ2-7; a possible D gene is TRBD1 (5 bases). Germline V gene data show CDR1 as MRHNA and CDR2 as SNTAGT. This CDR3 has 14 amino acids. Trimming removed 2 bases at V and 6 bases at J, with 14 bases between.

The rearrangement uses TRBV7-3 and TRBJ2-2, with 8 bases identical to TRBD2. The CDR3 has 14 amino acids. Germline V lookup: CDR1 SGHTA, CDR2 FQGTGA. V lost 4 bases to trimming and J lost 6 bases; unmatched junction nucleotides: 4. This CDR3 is CASSSGLASGELFF. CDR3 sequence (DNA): TGTGCCAGCAGCTCCGGACTAGCATCCGGGGAGCTGTTTTTT.